This T cell receptor beta chain is from a study of cytomegalovirus exposure and HLA in healthy donors. The study ran its PCR with 60 Vbeta and 13 Jbeta primers. Clones were read by immunoSEQ multiplex PCR, and TCRdb kept only the in-frame ones, dropping some. The sample yields some 96,000 clones, more than 75% seen once. The CDR3 has 15 amino acids. CDR1 SGHVS and CDR2 FNYEAQ come from the germline V gene. V shed 3 bases and J shed 5 bases, with 17 bases lying between them. Donors in the study were healthy people who gave bone marrow. Study-wide points: Most subjects had HLA-A and HLA-B alleles reportedly predicted accurately by TCR beta sequences. Beyond CMV serostatus, there was no information to go on about immune exposure. Previous analysis showed most TCR beta V segments were productive about 87% or about 30% of the time.

For this clone: Its antigen is as yet unknown.

The clonotype was recovered from a woman aged 60 to 75 in good health and CMV-seronegative. This rearrangement joins TRBV7-6 to TRBJ2-7, with a weak D call TRBD2 (5 bases). The sample comprised PBMCs. CDR3 DNA: TGTGCCAGCAGCTTCGAGGGTTCAAGAATCGACGAGCAGTACTTC. Translating gives CASSFEGSRIDEQYF.